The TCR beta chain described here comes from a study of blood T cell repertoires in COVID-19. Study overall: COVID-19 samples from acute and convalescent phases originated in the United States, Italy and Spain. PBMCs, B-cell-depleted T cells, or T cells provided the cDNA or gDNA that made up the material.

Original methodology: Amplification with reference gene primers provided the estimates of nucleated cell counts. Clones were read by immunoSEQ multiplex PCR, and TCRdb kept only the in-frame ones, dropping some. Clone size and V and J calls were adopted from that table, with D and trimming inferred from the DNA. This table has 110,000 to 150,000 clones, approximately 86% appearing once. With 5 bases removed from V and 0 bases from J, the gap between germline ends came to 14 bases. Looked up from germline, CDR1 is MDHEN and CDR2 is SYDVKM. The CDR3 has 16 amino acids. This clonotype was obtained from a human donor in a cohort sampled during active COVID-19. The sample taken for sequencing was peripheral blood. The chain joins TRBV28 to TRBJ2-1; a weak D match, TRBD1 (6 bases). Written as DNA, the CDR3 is TGTGCCAGCAGTACCAGGGGACACTTCTCCTACAATGAGCAGTTCTTC. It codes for CASSTRGHFSYNEQFF.